Listed below are T cell receptor beta chains from one sample, sequenced in a study of naive and memory T cell subsets. TCRdb called the UMI-ligation and nested PCR reads again in MiXCR, with one record for every CDR3 protein. In the table there are about 85,000 distinct CDR3 sequences, around 13% of which are singletons. The sample taken for sequencing was central memory CD4+ T cells from blood. The receptors come from a human donor in good health. Both conserved end residues are part of each CDR3. D genes are given only for firm matches. Not every row has a clone size; where given, it reads once, few, many or a size class.

J: TRBJ1-5
D: -
size: -
V: TRBV2
DNA: TGTGCCAGCAGTGAACTTGGGCAGGCTGGTCAGCCCCAGCATTTT
CDR3: CASSELGQAGQPQHF

J: TRBJ1-2
D: -
size: many
V: TRBV28
DNA: TGTGCCAGCTCTCACCCTTATGGCTACACCTTC
CDR3: CASSHPYGYTF

J: TRBJ2-7
D: -
size: -
V: TRBV28
DNA: TGTGCCAGCAGTGGACTTCTCTCCTACGAGCAGTACTTC
CDR3: CASSGLLSYEQYF

J: TRBJ1-1
D: TRBD1
size: few
V: TRBV20-1
DNA: TGCAGTGCTAGCCAAGGGGGCAAGAACACTGAAGCTTTCTTT
CDR3: CSASQGGKNTEAFF

J: TRBJ1-2
D: -
size: few
V: TRBV20-1
DNA: TGCAGTGCTAGAACTGCCGGTCAGGGCGGCTATGGCTACACCTTC
CDR3: CSARTAGQGGYGYTF

J: TRBJ1-5
D: -
size: -
V: TRBV23-1
DNA: TGCGCCAGCAGTCAACTTGGACAGTTTAATCAGCCCCAGCATTTT
CDR3: CASSQLGQFNQPQHF

J: TRBJ1-4
D: -
size: -
V: TRBV7-2
DNA: TGTGCCAGCAGCTTAGATGGCAGGATTAGTGAAAAACTGTTTTTT
CDR3: CASSLDGRISEKLFF

J: TRBJ2-7
D: -
size: -
V: TRBV5-1
DNA: TGCGCCAGCAGCTTGGGGGCAGTGAAAGACTACGAGCAGTACTTC
CDR3: CASSLGAVKDYEQYF

J: TRBJ1-6
D: TRBD1
size: many
V: TRBV20-1
DNA: TGCAGTGCCCTGACAGGGAATTCACCCCTCCACTTT
CDR3: CSALTGNSPLHF

J: TRBJ1-1
D: TRBD1
size: many
V: TRBV23-1
DNA: TGCGCCAGCAGTCTTCGGACAGGGACTGAAGCTTTCTTT
CDR3: CASSLRTGTEAFF

J: TRBJ2-3
D: TRBD2
size: few
V: TRBV29-1
DNA: TGCAGCGTTCGGACTAGTTTCTCAGATACGCAGTATTTT
CDR3: CSVRTSFSDTQYF

J: TRBJ1-3
D: -
size: many
V: TRBV20-1
DNA: TGCAGTGCTAGAGCTCACGTAAACTCTGGAAACACCATATATTTT
CDR3: CSARAHVNSGNTIYF

J: TRBJ2-1
D: TRBD1
size: many
V: TRBV6-2/TRBV6-3
DNA: TGTGCCAGCAGTTACTTTAGGGACAGCAATGAGCAGTTCTTC
CDR3: CASSYFRDSNEQFF

J: TRBJ1-2
D: TRBD1
size: -
V: TRBV2
DNA: TGTGCCAGCAAAGGACAGGGAAAGGACGTGGGCTACACCTTC
CDR3: CASKGQGKDVGYTF

J: TRBJ1-1
D: -
size: medium-sized
V: TRBV12-3/TRBV12-4
DNA: TGTGCCAGCAGTTTAATAGCGCGGGGAGAAGCTTTCTTT
CDR3: CASSLIARGEAFF

J: TRBJ2-3
D: TRBD2
size: few
V: TRBV29-1
DNA: TGCAGCGTTGACAGCGGGAGGAGAGGGGCCACAGATACGCAGTATTTT
CDR3: CSVDSGRRGATDTQYF

J: TRBJ2-5
D: TRBD1
size: -
V: TRBV12-3/TRBV12-4
DNA: TGTGCCAGCAGGCAAGGACAGGAACAAGAGACCCAGTACTTC
CDR3: CASRQGQEQETQYF

J: TRBJ2-2
D: -
size: -
V: TRBV18
DNA: TGTGCCAGCTCGTATGGGACCCGGGCCGGGGAGCTGTTTTTT
CDR3: CASSYGTRAGELFF

J: TRBJ1-5
D: -
size: few
V: TRBV20-1
DNA: TGCAGTGCCTCCAAGGGGGGGATTAATCAGCCCCAGCATTTT
CDR3: CSASKGGINQPQHF

J: TRBJ1-5
D: -
size: -
V: TRBV29-1
DNA: TGCAGCGTTGGTCGGGATGCCAATCAGCCCCAGCATTTT
CDR3: CSVGRDANQPQHF

J: TRBJ2-1
D: -
size: many
V: TRBV19
DNA: TGTGCCAGTAGTGTGCGATTTCAGTCCTACAATGAGCAGTTCTTC
CDR3: CASSVRFQSYNEQFF

J: TRBJ2-1
D: -
size: -
V: TRBV7-2
DNA: TGTGCCAGCAGCTTAATGGGGGACTACAATGAGCAGTTCTTC
CDR3: CASSLMGDYNEQFF

J: TRBJ2-5
D: TRBD1
size: many
V: TRBV5-6
DNA: TGTGCCAGCACCAAGCTTGAGGGGGCTCGGGAGACCCAGTACTTC
CDR3: CASTKLEGARETQYF

J: TRBJ1-1
D: -
size: -
V: TRBV11-2
DNA: TGTGCCAGCAGCTTGGTAAGGCAGGGGACTGAAGCTTTCTTT
CDR3: CASSLVRQGTEAFF

J: TRBJ2-7
D: TRBD2
size: -
V: TRBV6-5
DNA: TGTGCCAGCAGTTATGGTTTCGGGCGAGCGGGAGTCGAGCAGTACTTC
CDR3: CASSYGFGRAGVEQYF

J: TRBJ2-5
D: -
size: -
V: TRBV10-3
DNA: TGTGCCATCAGGGGGCCTCAAGAGACCCAGTACTTC
CDR3: CAIRGPQETQYF

J: TRBJ2-1
D: -
size: many
V: TRBV27
DNA: TGTGCCAGCAGTTTTAGCGGAATATCCTACAATGAGCAGTTCTTC
CDR3: CASSFSGISYNEQFF

J: TRBJ2-3
D: TRBD2
size: few
V: TRBV20-1
DNA: TGCAGTGCTAGAGATTTTGGGACTAGCGGGAGCTCAGATACGCAGTATTTT
CDR3: CSARDFGTSGSSDTQYF

J: TRBJ2-7
D: -
size: many
V: TRBV7-8
DNA: TGTGCCAGCAGCTTAATGACCAGGGCCTACGAGCAGTACTTC
CDR3: CASSLMTRAYEQYF

J: TRBJ2-2
D: TRBD2
size: -
V: TRBV10-2
DNA: TGCGCCAGCGGGGGACTAGCGAGGACCGGGGAGCTGTTTTTT
CDR3: CASGGLARTGELFF

J: TRBJ2-2
D: -
size: few
V: TRBV2
DNA: TGTGCCAGCAGTGGGCGGGCGAACACCGGGGAGCTGTTTTTT
CDR3: CASSGRANTGELFF

J: TRBJ1-2
D: -
size: few
V: TRBV5-1
DNA: TGCGCCAGCAGCTTGGCTTGGGGCAATAGCTATGGCTACACCTTC
CDR3: CASSLAWGNSYGYTF

J: TRBJ2-1
D: TRBD2
size: many
V: TRBV11-2
DNA: TGTGCCAGCAGCTTAGTGGGGACTAGCAACAATGAGCAGTTCTTC
CDR3: CASSLVGTSNNEQFF

J: TRBJ1-1
D: -
size: many
V: TRBV29-1
DNA: TGCAGCGTTCTCCCCAGGGGAACTGAAGCTTTCTTT
CDR3: CSVLPRGTEAFF

J: TRBJ2-3
D: -
size: -
V: TRBV20-1
DNA: TGCAGTGCTAGAAATAGATTCGGGGACACAGATACGCAGTATTTT
CDR3: CSARNRFGDTDTQYF

J: TRBJ2-3
D: TRBD2
size: many
V: TRBV10-3
DNA: TGTGCCATCAGTGAGTCTGATACTAGCGGAGATACGCAGTATTTT
CDR3: CAISESDTSGDTQYF

J: TRBJ2-1
D: TRBD1
size: -
V: TRBV24-1
DNA: TGTGCCACCAGTGACCGGGGACAGGGGCTGAGGGATGAGCAGTTCTTC
CDR3: CATSDRGQGLRDEQFF

J: TRBJ2-3
D: TRBD2
size: few
V: TRBV7-8
DNA: TGTGCCAGCAGCAGTAAGACTAGCGGGAGTATAGGGGATACGCAGTATTTT
CDR3: CASSSKTSGSIGDTQYF

J: TRBJ2-1
D: TRBD1
size: -
V: TRBV24-1
DNA: TGTGCCACCAGTGATCCGGGACAGGGGTACAATGAGCAGTTCTTC
CDR3: CATSDPGQGYNEQFF

J: TRBJ2-5
D: TRBD2
size: many
V: TRBV29-1
DNA: TGCAGCGTTGAACTCCTAGCGGGAGACCAAGAGACCCAGTACTTC
CDR3: CSVELLAGDQETQYF

J: TRBJ2-1
D: -
size: -
V: TRBV12-3/TRBV12-4
DNA: TGTGCCAGCACGGGATACCCCTCCTACAATGAGCAGTTCTTC
CDR3: CASTGYPSYNEQFF

J: TRBJ1-1
D: -
size: few
V: TRBV5-1
DNA: TGCGCCAGCAGCTTGGAGGGGCAGGAAGCTTTCTTT
CDR3: CASSLEGQEAFF

J: TRBJ2-5
D: TRBD2
size: many
V: TRBV2
DNA: TGTGCCAGCAGTGAATTGAGACTAGCGGGAGTCACCCAAGAGACCCAGTACTTC
CDR3: CASSELRLAGVTQETQYF

J: TRBJ2-1
D: -
size: few
V: TRBV3-1
DNA: TGTGCCAGCAGCCAAGAATCATTTGAGCAGTTCTTC
CDR3: CASSQESFEQFF

J: TRBJ1-1
D: -
size: many
V: TRBV29-1
DNA: TGCAGCGCCACGGCGACAGTTAACACTGAAGCTTTCTTT
CDR3: CSATATVNTEAFF

J: TRBJ2-1
D: -
size: -
V: TRBV19
DNA: TGTGCCAGTATTGGGACGGATTACAATGAGCAGTTCTTC
CDR3: CASIGTDYNEQFF

J: TRBJ2-1
D: TRBD2
size: many
V: TRBV30
DNA: TGTGCCTGGTCTACTAGCGGGACCCATGAGCAGTTCTTC
CDR3: CAWSTSGTHEQFF

J: TRBJ2-1
D: TRBD2
size: -
V: TRBV15
DNA: TGTGCCACCAGCCGGGGACTAGCGTCCTACAATGAGCAGTTCTTC
CDR3: CATSRGLASYNEQFF

J: TRBJ1-2
D: TRBD1
size: -
V: TRBV12-3/TRBV12-4
DNA: TGTGCCAGCAGGCCCGCAGGGGGCGGTAATGGCTACACCTTC
CDR3: CASRPAGGGNGYTF

J: TRBJ2-2
D: TRBD2
size: -
V: TRBV3-1
DNA: TGTGCCAGCAGCCGCCTAGGACTAGCGGGAGCCCGGGCCGGGGAGCTGTTTTTT
CDR3: CASSRLGLAGARAGELFF

J: TRBJ1-4
D: TRBD1
size: -
V: TRBV12-3/TRBV12-4
DNA: TGTGCCAGCAGTTCTAATGACAGGGGAGGCGAAAAACTGTTTTTT
CDR3: CASSSNDRGGEKLFF

J: TRBJ1-4
D: TRBD1
size: -
V: TRBV6-6
DNA: TGTGCCAGCAGTTCCACAGGGACAGGGAACGGAAAACTGTTTTTT
CDR3: CASSSTGTGNGKLFF

J: TRBJ2-1
D: TRBD2
size: many
V: TRBV7-2
DNA: TGTGCCAGCAGCTTAGGGGCTAGCGGGAGGAAATCCTACAATGAGCAGTTCTTC
CDR3: CASSLGASGRKSYNEQFF

J: TRBJ2-7
D: TRBD2
size: many
V: TRBV29-1
DNA: TGCAGCGTCCAAACCGGGACTAGCGGGAGCTACGAGCAGTACTTC
CDR3: CSVQTGTSGSYEQYF

J: TRBJ2-7
D: TRBD2
size: -
V: TRBV3-1
DNA: TGTGCCAGCAGCCAAGGTGTGTGGACTAGCCAATCCTACGAGCAGTACTTC
CDR3: CASSQGVWTSQSYEQYF

J: TRBJ2-5
D: -
size: -
V: TRBV20-1
DNA: TGCAGTGCTAGGGAGCGGTTCGGGGGGACCCAGTACTTC
CDR3: CSARERFGGTQYF

J: TRBJ2-7
D: TRBD2
size: few
V: TRBV11-2
DNA: TGTGCCAGCAGCTTATCTCTAGCGGGAGTTCGCGAGCAGTACTTC
CDR3: CASSLSLAGVREQYF

J: TRBJ2-1
D: -
size: few
V: TRBV7-9
DNA: TGTGCCAGCACCCAATTCGCGAGCTCCTACAATGAGCAGTTCTTC
CDR3: CASTQFASSYNEQFF

J: TRBJ2-7
D: -
size: -
V: TRBV2
DNA: TGTGCCAGCAGTGAGGGGGCGGTACTCTACGAGCAGTACTTC
CDR3: CASSEGAVLYEQYF